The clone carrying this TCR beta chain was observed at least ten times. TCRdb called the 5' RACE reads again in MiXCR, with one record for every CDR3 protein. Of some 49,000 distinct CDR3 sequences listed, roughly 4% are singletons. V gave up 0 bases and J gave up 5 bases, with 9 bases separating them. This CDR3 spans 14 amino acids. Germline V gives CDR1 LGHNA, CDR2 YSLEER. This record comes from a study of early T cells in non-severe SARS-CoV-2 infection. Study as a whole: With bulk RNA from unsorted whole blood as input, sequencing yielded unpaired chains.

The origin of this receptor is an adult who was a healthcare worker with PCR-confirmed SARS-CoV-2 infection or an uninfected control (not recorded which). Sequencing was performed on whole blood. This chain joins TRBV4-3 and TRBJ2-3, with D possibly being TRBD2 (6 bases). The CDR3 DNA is TGCGCCAGCAGCCAAGATGGAGCGGGAGATACGCAGTATTTT. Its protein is CASSQDGAGDTQYF.